This T cell receptor beta chain was captured by sequencing in a study of blood T cell repertoires in COVID-19. Overall study context: From the United States, Italy and Spain came samples of acute and convalescent COVID-19.

Authors' data handling: From reference gene primer amplification, estimates of nucleated cell counts were derived. Generated by immunoSEQ multiplex PCR, the TCRdb table keeps only in-frame clones and is missing some. V, J and clone size are those of that table, while D and trimming were read from the DNA. The sample records 60,000 to 75,000 clones, 85% being singletons. Per germline, CDR1 MGHDK and CDR2 SYGVNS. The CDR3 runs to 16 residues. Trimming took 4 bases from V and 0 from J; bases not matched to a gene: 7. Source material: peripheral blood. V and J are TRBV25-1 and TRBJ1-1; TRBD1 matches 8 bases. The origin of this receptor is a woman older than 75 with active or convalescent COVID-19. The CDR3 here is CASSVTGGTLNTEAFF. CDR3 coding DNA: TGTGCCAGCAGTGTTACAGGGGGTACGCTGAACACTGAAGCTTTCTTT.